The 16 T cell receptor beta chains presented below share a single source sample, sequenced in a study of CD8 T cells in Susac syndrome. The RNA, about 0.5 to 1 ug, was put through reverse transcription using random hexamers. TCRdb re-called the immunoSEQ multiplex PCR reads through MiXCR, storing one row per CDR3 protein. The sample yields approximately 260,000 distinct CDR3 sequences, less than 96% seen once. The sequenced sample was CD4+ T cells from PBMCs. These TCRs come from a human donor with Susac syndrome.

The J gene is TRBJ2-7, the V gene TRBV6-1; D is unclear. The CDR3 spans 15 residues. Germline assignment: CDR1 MNHNS and CDR2 SASEGT. V was pared by 3 bases and J by 2 bases, with 14 bases between. In DNA form, the CDR3 reads TGTGCCAGCAGTGATTCAGGCTCGACACCCTACGAGCAGTACTTC. Protein sequence: CASSDSGSTPYEQYF.

V and J are TRBV5-4 and TRBJ2-7; TRBD1 is a possible D gene (6 bases). There are 15 residues in the CDR3. Germline lookup yields CDR1 SGHNT and CDR2 YYREEE (reference sequence). Deletions cut 4 bases from V and 3 bases from J, with 17 bases between. The CDR3 region is CASSGTGTPFYEQYF. CDR3 coding DNA: TGTGCCAGCAGCGGCACCGGGACACCCTTCTACGAGCAGTACTTC.

J is TRBJ2-3 and V is TRBV20-1; D uncertain. Germline V gene sequence: CDR1 DFQATT, CDR2 SNEGSKA (reference sequence). This CDR3 comprises 13 residues. Trimming left V 0 bases short and J 4 bases short, with 8 bases between. As DNA, the CDR3 is TGCAGTGCTAGAGACCCCGTCGCAGATACGCAGTATTTT. This gives the protein CSARDPVADTQYF.

V usage is TRBV6-1 and J usage is TRBJ1-2; D uncertain. This CDR3 contains 18 residues. V lost 8 bases and J lost 8, with 33 bases in between. Per the germline V gene, CDR1 is MNHNS and CDR2 is SASEGT. DNA for the CDR3: TGTGCCAGCTTCCAACGAGGTAGGGAAAGGCGATCAGCGGTCGGCTACACCTTC. Encoded protein: CASFQRGRERRSAVGYTF.

This rearrangement joins TRBV5-1 to TRBJ2-7, with D possibly being TRBD2 (6 bases). Germline assignment: CDR1 SGHRS and CDR2 YFSETQ. There are 14 residues in the CDR3. Trimming removed 3 bases at V and 2 bases at J, with 12 bases between. The chain's CDR3 is CASSSGLVTYEQYF. The CDR3 region has the DNA TGCGCCAGCAGCTCGGGACTCGTCACCTACGAGCAGTACTTC.

J is TRBJ2-1 and V is TRBV29-1, with TRBD2 matching over 12 bases. The length of the CDR3 is 18 residues. The germline V gene has CDR1 SQVTM and CDR2 ANQGSEA. With 7 bases clipped from V and 7 bases from J, the junction kept 20 bases outside the gene matches. The CDR3 bases are TGCAGCGCTACCCTCCGACTAGCGGGAGTAGGTAGTCGAAATGAGCAGTTCTTC. As protein: CSATLRLAGVGSRNEQFF.

The J gene is TRBJ2-7, the V gene TRBV25-1; no clear D. V was shortened by 1 base and J by 5 bases, with 9 bases between the two germline ends. Germline V gene lookup returns CDR1 MGHDK and CDR2 SYGVNS. The CDR3 extends over 13 amino acids. CDR3 DNA sequence: TGTGCCAGCAGTGAATTCTCATATGACGAGCAGTACTTC. It encodes CASSEFSYDEQYF.

The gene calls are TRBV5-1 and TRBJ2-3, with 8 bases fitting TRBD1. V shed 4 bases, J shed 4 bases, and the junction held 8 bases outside the gene matches. Germline CDR1 reads SGHRS; CDR2 reads YFSETQ. This CDR3 has 15 amino acids. CDR3 in amino acids: CASSPGQGAADTQYF. The CDR3 DNA reads as TGCGCCAGCAGCCCCGGACAGGGCGCCGCAGATACGCAGTATTTT.

This clonotype occurred once. This sequence joins TRBV6-2 or TRBV6-3 and TRBJ1-5; D not resolved. In germline, CDR1 is MNHEY, CDR2 SVGEGT. V was shortened by 8 bases and J by 1 base, with 12 bases between the two germline ends. There are 14 residues in the CDR3. The CDR3 DNA reads TGTGCCAGCGGCCAACTGGGGAGCAATCAGCCCCAGCATTTT. As protein: CASGQLGSNQPQHF.

This rearrangement joins TRBV11-3 to TRBJ1-1; unclear D gene. Germline lookup yields CDR1 SGHNT and CDR2 YENEEA. The CDR3 is made up of 17 amino acids. Trimming cost V 2 bases and J 1 base, with 17 bases left between them. CDR3 sequence (DNA): TGTGCCAGCAGCTTAAGTGGAAAACAGAGACAGAACACTGAAGCTTTCTTT. Amino acids: CASSLSGKQRQNTEAFF.

The chain uses TRBV12-1 and TRBJ2-5. TRBV12-1 is flagged as a pseudogene. The CDR3 spans 15 residues. The CDR3 sequence is CASSFGLSTQETQYF. The CDR3 nucleotides read TGTGCCAGCAGCTTTGGATTAAGTACCCAAGAGACCCAGTACTTC.

The chain couples TRBV12-3 or TRBV12-4 to TRBJ2-3; 8 bases are a match to TRBD1. The V gene end was trimmed by 6 bases and the J gene end by 6 bases; junction bases not matched to a gene: 8. The CDR3 consists of 14 residues. In DNA, the CDR3 is TGTGCCAGCAGGGTAGGACAGGGATTGGATACGCAGTATTTT. Encoded protein: CASRVGQGLDTQYF.

The chain combines TRBV30 with TRBJ2-2, with unresolved D. There are 12 residues in the CDR3. Germline CDR1 GTSNPN, CDR2 SVGIG (reference sequence). Trimming took off 4 bases at V and 8 bases at J, with 11 bases between the two ends. The CDR3, as DNA: TGTGCCTGGAATAAGGGTCCGGGGGAGCTGTTTTTT. It specifies CAWNKGPGELFF.

This clonotype was seen just once. CDR3 DNA sequence: TGTGCTAGTGGTTCGGGACTAGCGGGGTCCTTTCGGTACTTC. Translating it yields CASGSGLAGSFRYF. This chain uses TRBV12-5 with TRBJ2-7, with 13 positions matching TRBD2. Germline V gene sequence: CDR1 LGHNT, CDR2 FRNRAP. V gave up 4 bases and J gave up 12 bases; unmatched junction bases: 9. The CDR3 sequence is 14 residues long.

This chain uses TRBV3-1 with TRBJ2-7, with D perhaps matching TRBD1 or TRBD2 (5 bases each). CDR3 size: 14 residues. CDR1 is LGHDT and CDR2 is YNNKEL in the germline V gene (reference sequence). Trimming took 1 base from V and 7 from J, leaving 14 bases between them. This CDR3 reads CASSQGGPGTEQYF. DNA of the CDR3: TGTGCCAGCAGCCAAGGGGGCCCGGGGACGGAGCAGTACTTC.

This clonotype has a handful of counts. This chain uses TRBV18 with TRBJ2-7; D perhaps matches TRBD1 (5 bases). Germline CDR1 is KGHSH and CDR2 is LQKENI. This CDR3 has 14 amino acids. Trimming stripped 6 bases from V and 2 bases from J, with 14 bases between. CDR3 residues: CASSPRQGTYEQYF. The CDR3 DNA reads as TGTGCCAGCTCTCCGCGGCAGGGCACCTACGAGCAGTACTTC.